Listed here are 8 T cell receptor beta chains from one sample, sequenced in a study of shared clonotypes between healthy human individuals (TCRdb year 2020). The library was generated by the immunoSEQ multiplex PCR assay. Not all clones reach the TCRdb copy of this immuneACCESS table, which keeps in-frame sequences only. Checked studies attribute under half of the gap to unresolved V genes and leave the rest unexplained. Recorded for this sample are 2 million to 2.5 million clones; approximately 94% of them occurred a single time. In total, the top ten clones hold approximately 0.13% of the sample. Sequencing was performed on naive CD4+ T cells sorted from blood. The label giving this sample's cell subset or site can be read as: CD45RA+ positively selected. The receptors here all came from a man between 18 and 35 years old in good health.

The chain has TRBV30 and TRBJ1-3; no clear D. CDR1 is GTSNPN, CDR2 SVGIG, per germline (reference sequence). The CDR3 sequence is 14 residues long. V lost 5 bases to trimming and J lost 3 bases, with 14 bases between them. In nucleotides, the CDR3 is TGTGCCTGGGGGTTTGGCGTTCTTGGAAACACCATATATTTT. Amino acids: CAWGFGVLGNTIYF.

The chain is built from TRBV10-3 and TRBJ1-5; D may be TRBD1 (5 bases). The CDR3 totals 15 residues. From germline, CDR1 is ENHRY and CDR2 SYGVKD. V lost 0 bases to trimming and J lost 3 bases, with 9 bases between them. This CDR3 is CAISESAGNNQPQHF. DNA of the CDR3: TGTGCCATCAGTGAGTCGGCAGGGAACAATCAGCCCCAGCATTTT.

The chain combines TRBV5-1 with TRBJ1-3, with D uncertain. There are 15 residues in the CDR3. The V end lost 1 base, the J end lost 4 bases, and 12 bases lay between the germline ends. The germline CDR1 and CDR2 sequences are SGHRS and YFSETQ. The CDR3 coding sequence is TGCGCCAGCAGCTTGCTGTCGGGGATCGGAAACACCATATATTTT. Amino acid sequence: CASSLLSGIGNTIYF.

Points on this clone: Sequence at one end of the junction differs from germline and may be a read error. The CDR3 DNA is TGTGCCTGGACCCAGGGACAGACATCTAGCGGGCACTTC. Translation gives CAWTQGQTSSGHF. The genes are TRBV30 and TRBJ2-7, with D perhaps matching TRBD2 (8 bases). Germline V gives CDR1 GTSNPN, CDR2 SVGIG (reference sequence). The CDR3 totals 13 residues.

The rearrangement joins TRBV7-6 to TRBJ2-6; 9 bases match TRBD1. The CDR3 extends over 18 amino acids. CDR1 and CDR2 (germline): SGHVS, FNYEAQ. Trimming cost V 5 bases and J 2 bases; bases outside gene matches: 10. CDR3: CASSARDRAPPGANVLTF. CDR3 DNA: TGTGCCAGCAGCGCCAGGGACAGGGCCCCTCCTGGGGCCAACGTCCTGACTTTC.

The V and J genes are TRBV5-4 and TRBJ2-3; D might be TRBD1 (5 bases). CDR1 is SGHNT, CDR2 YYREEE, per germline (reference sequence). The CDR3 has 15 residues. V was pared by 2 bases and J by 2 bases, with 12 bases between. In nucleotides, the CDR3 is TGTGCCAGCAGCTTCCAAGGGGCCCTCACAGATACGCAGTATTTT. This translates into CASSFQGALTDTQYF.

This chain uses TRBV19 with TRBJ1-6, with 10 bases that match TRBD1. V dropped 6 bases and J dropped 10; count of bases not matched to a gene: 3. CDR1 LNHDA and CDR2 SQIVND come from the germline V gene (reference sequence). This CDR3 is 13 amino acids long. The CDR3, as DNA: TGTGCCAGTAGCGACAGGGGGCTATCACCCCTCCACTTT. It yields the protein CASSDRGLSPLHF.

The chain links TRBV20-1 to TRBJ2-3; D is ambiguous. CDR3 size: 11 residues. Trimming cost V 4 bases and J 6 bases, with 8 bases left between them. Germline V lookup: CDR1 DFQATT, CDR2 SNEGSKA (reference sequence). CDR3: CSAKATDTQYF. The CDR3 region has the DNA TGCAGTGCTAAGGCTACTGATACGCAGTATTTT.